This record covers a single TCR beta chain. Profiling relied on immunoSEQ multiplex PCR, and the TCRdb table lists in-frame clones only, not all of them. The data contain about 210,000 clones, more than 80% of them seen just once; the ten biggest clones take up over 7%. The study drew participants aged roughly 18 to 95 years from about two dozen US areas. J lost 3 bases, V lost 3 bases, and 4 bases had no gene match. The germline gives CDR1 KGHSH, CDR2 LQKENI. CDR3 length equals 17 residues. This entry belongs to a study of blood T cell repertoires in COVID-19. Turning to the study itself: Researchers got acute and convalescent COVID-19 samples from the United States, Italy and Spain.

The sequenced sample was PBMCs or T cells enriched from blood (not recorded which). This sequence was found in a woman in her late teens or twenties who had recovered from COVID-19. The rearrangement links TRBV18 to TRBJ2-2; 13 bases map to TRBD2. The CDR3 DNA follows: TGTGCCAGCTCACCCGGGACTAGCGGGAAATACACCGGGGAGCTGTTTTTT. Amino acid sequence: CASSPGTSGKYTGELFF.